This passage covers 13 T cell receptor beta chains from one sample sequenced in a study of blood T cell repertoires in COVID-19. TCRdb keeps only in-frame clones here, not all; method: immunoSEQ multiplex PCR. The sample carries roughly 100,000 clones, roughly 84% recorded once. Material for sequencing was peripheral blood. The receptor set was obtained from a human donor in a cohort sampled during active COVID-19.

The chain carries TRBV7-9 and TRBJ1-2; TRBD1 aligns across 7 bases. This CDR3 is built from 15 residues. The J segment lost 2 bases and the V segment lost 4 bases, leaving 7 bases of the junction unmatched. Per the germline V gene, CDR1 is SEHNR and CDR2 is FQNEAQ (reference sequence). The CDR3 is CASSSTYRGNYGYTF. The CDR3 DNA sequence: TGTGCCAGCAGCTCTACGTACAGGGGCAACTATGGCTACACCTTC.

V and J are TRBV6-5 and TRBJ1-5; 8 bases are shared with TRBD1. This CDR3 has 15 residues. V lost 0 bases and J lost 6; bases outside the gene matches: 4. CDR1 is MNHEY and CDR2 is SVGAGI in the germline V gene. Here the CDR3 DNA reads TGTGCCAGCAGTTACTCATCAGGGGGCCTTCAGCCCCAGCATTTT. It is translated as CASSYSSGGLQPQHF.

V usage is TRBV3-1 (or the pseudogene TRBV3-2) and J usage is TRBJ1-1; D is uncertain. Germline V lookup: CDR1 LGHDT, CDR2 YNNKEL (reference sequence). CDR3 length: 15 amino acids. V shed 0 bases and J shed 3 bases, with 11 bases lying between them. The CDR3 DNA reads as TGTGCCAGCAGCCAAGATGATCTAAGCTACACTGAAGCTTTCTTT. Protein sequence: CASSQDDLSYTEAFF.

CDR3 residues: CASSPDRGGTEAFF. The CDR3, as DNA: TGTGCCAGCAGCCCCGACAGGGGAGGCACTGAAGCTTTCTTT. The chain employs TRBV7-8 and TRBJ1-1; 8 nucleotides align to TRBD1. CDR1 and CDR2 from the germline V gene are SGHVS and FQNEAQ. This CDR3 is built from 14 residues. Trimming cost V 5 bases and J 4 bases; bases outside gene matches: 6. Filled out from reference TRBV7-8 and TRBJ1-1, the complete variable domain reads GAGVSQSPRYKVAKRGQDVALRCDPISGHVSLFWYQQALGQGPEFLTYFQNEAQLDKSGLPSDRFFAERPEGSVSTLKIQRTQQEDSAVYLCASSPDRGGTEAFFGQGTRLTVV.

This clone was detected only once. The chain links TRBV28 to TRBJ1-2; D is ambiguous. There are 15 residues in the CDR3. Germline V gives CDR1 MDHEN, CDR2 SYDVKM. The V end was cut by 1 base, the J end by 2 bases, with 11 bases between. CDR3 nucleotide sequence: TGTGCCAGCAGTTTATTTGGCAGCGAAAACTATGGCTACACCTTC. Its translation is CASSLFGSENYGYTF.

The rearrangement uses TRBV19 and TRBJ1-5; D is ambiguous. The CDR3 is 13 amino acids. Deletions cut 3 bases from V and 3 bases from J, with 6 bases between. In germline, CDR1 is LNHDA, CDR2 SQIVND (reference sequence). CDR3 loop: CASSMGPNQPQHF. The CDR3 region has the DNA TGTGCCAGTAGTATGGGCCCCAATCAGCCCCAGCATTTT.

V and J are TRBV19 and TRBJ2-2; TRBD1 matches 7 bases. The CDR3 totals 14 residues. Germline V gene lookup returns CDR1 LNHDA and CDR2 SQIVND (reference sequence). Trimming removed 7 bases from V and 2 bases from J; junction bases left unmatched: 4. CDR3 coding DNA: TGTGCCAGTACCAGGGACAGCAACACCGGGGAGCTGTTTTTT. Its protein product is CASTRDSNTGELFF.

The chain is built from TRBV10-1 and TRBJ1-6, with D uncertain. Deletions cut 3 bases from V and 7 bases from J, with 10 bases between. The CDR3 contains 14 residues. The V gene's germline CDR1 is WNHNN and CDR2 SYGVQD (reference sequence). The CDR3 spells CASSESSRNSPLHF. The CDR3 DNA follows: TGCGCCAGCAGTGAATCATCGAGGAATTCACCCCTCCACTTT.

The CDR3 loop reads CASRTGGPRSYEQYF. CDR3 sequence (DNA): TGCGCCAGCAGGACGGGGGGGCCTCGATCCTACGAGCAGTACTTC. The chain employs TRBV10-2 and TRBJ2-7, with TRBD2 matching 8 bases. CDR1 and CDR2 from the germline V gene are WSHSY and SAAADI. V shed 6 bases and J 1 base; nucleotides not matched to a gene: 8. CDR3 length equals 15 residues.

The chain carries TRBV28 and TRBJ1-1, with no clear D. Deletions cut 5 bases from V and 1 base from J, with 11 bases between. Germline V gene sequence: CDR1 MDHEN, CDR2 SYDVKM. The CDR3 consists of 14 residues. CDR3 bases: TGTGCCAGCAGTACGGGAGAAAAGAACACTGAAGCTTTCTTT. This sequence encodes CASSTGEKNTEAFF.

The V gene is TRBV5-1, the J gene TRBJ2-5; maybe TRBD2 (5 bases). The CDR3 contains 13 residues. Between the trimmed V and J ends, which lost 4 bases and 3 bases, there was a span of 10 bases. Germline CDR1 SGHRS, CDR2 YFSETQ. The CDR3 is CASSPGSEETQYF. CDR3 coding DNA: TGCGCCAGCAGCCCGGGGAGTGAAGAGACCCAGTACTTC.

The rearrangement links TRBV5-6 to TRBJ1-6; 8 bases are a match to TRBD1. CDR3 length equals 13 residues. CDR1 and CDR2 from the germline V gene are SGHDT and YYEEEE. V was pared by 4 bases and J by 9 bases, with 3 bases of the junction left unmatched. The CDR3 sequence: CASSPTGVSPLHF. Here the CDR3 DNA reads TGTGCCAGCAGCCCGACAGGGGTTTCACCCCTCCACTTT.

DNA of the CDR3: TGCGCCAGCAGCCAAGGACTAGCGGACTCCTACAATGAGCAGTTCTTC. Translated: CASSQGLADSYNEQFF. The chain carries TRBV4-3 and TRBJ2-1, with 9 bases matching TRBD2. Germline V gives CDR1 LGHNA, CDR2 YSLEER. This CDR3 comprises 16 residues. V was pared by 1 base and J by 0 bases, with 1 base of the junction left unmatched.